This entry features one T cell receptor beta chain sequence. This sample is part of a study of blood T cell repertoires in COVID-19. On the study more broadly: Acute and convalescent COVID-19 samples came from the United States, Italy and Spain. Sources were T cells, B-cell-depleted T cells, or PBMCs; the material itself was cDNA or gDNA.

Source study methods: Reference gene primer amplification in the assay estimated nucleated cell counts. Measured with immunoSEQ multiplex PCR; TCRdb has only the in-frame clones, and not every one. D and trimming were read from the DNA, whereas the V and J calls and clone size are those reported in that table. The data hold 91,000 or so clones, with around nine tenths observed a single time. This sequence originates from a human donor in a cohort sampled during active COVID-19. Sequencing was performed on peripheral blood.

The CDR3 sequence is CASSQTGTGEIGGDGYTF. The CDR3 DNA follows: TGCGCCAGCAGCCAAACCGGGACAGGGGAGATAGGAGGGGATGGCTACACCTTC. The V gene is TRBV4-1, the J gene TRBJ1-2; 10 bases line up with TRBD1. Trimming removed 2 bases from V and 6 bases from J; junction bases left unmatched: 15. The CDR3 consists of 18 residues. Germline V CDR1 and CDR2: MGHRA, YSYEKL.